Listed below are T cell receptor beta chains from one sample, sequenced in a study of OX40 agonist ivuxolimab in advanced cancers. The repertoire was sequenced with immunoSEQ multiplex PCR; TCRdb's copy has only in-frame clones and lacks some. The repertoire holds 90,000 or so clones, with 90% to 95% as singletons. Sequencing was performed on CD4+ or CD8+ T cells sorted from blood, taken in a trial of the OX40 agonist ivuxolimab. The receptor set was obtained from an adult with an advanced solid tumor such as melanoma, head and neck, liver or kidney cancer. CDR3s include the opening cysteine and the closing phenylalanine or tryptophan. The D gene is left open where the match is weak. Some rows have no size entry. The others give once, few or many, or a class for an expanded clone.

D: NA
size: NA
J: TRBJ1-2
V: TRBV6-5
DNA: TGTGCCAGCAGTTATCGGAGTAACTATGGCTACACCTTC
CDR3: CASSYRSNYGYTF

D: NA
size: NA
J: TRBJ1-5
V: TRBV18
DNA: TGTGCCAGCTCACTAGCTAGGGATCAGCCCCAGCATTTT
CDR3: CASSLARDQPQHF

D: NA
size: NA
J: TRBJ2-1
V: TRBV23-1
DNA: TGCGCCAGCAGTCAAACACTAGGGTCCTACAATGAGCAGTTCTTC
CDR3: CASSQTLGSYNEQFF

D: TRBD2
size: NA
J: TRBJ2-1
V: TRBV27
DNA: TGTGCCAGCAGTTTACTGAGTAGCGGGAGCACTTACAATGAGCAGTTCTTC
CDR3: CASSLLSSGSTYNEQFF

D: TRBD1
size: NA
J: TRBJ1-2
V: TRBV9
DNA: TGTGCCAGCAGCGTAGGGGGACAGCGTTATGGCTACACCTTC
CDR3: CASSVGGQRYGYTF

D: NA
size: few
J: TRBJ1-1
V: TRBV30
DNA: TGTGCCTGGAAACACATGAACACTGAAGCTTTCTTT
CDR3: CAWKHMNTEAFF

D: NA
size: few
J: TRBJ1-5
V: TRBV27
DNA: TGTGCCACCGGGGACGGACGCAATCAGCCCCAGCATTTT
CDR3: CATGDGRNQPQHF

D: TRBD2
size: NA
J: TRBJ2-5
V: TRBV7-2
DNA: TGTGCCAGCAGCTTAGTTAGCGGGGGGTTACTTCAAGAGACCCAGTACTTC
CDR3: CASSLVSGGLLQETQYF

D: TRBD2
size: NA
J: TRBJ2-7
V: TRBV6-5
DNA: TGTGCCAGCAGTTACTCGGGGCTAGCGGGCTCCTACGAGCAGTACTTC
CDR3: CASSYSGLAGSYEQYF

D: TRBD1
size: NA
J: TRBJ2-7
V: TRBV5-1
DNA: TGCGCCAGCAGCGAGGGACAGCCTACCTACGAGCAGTACTTC
CDR3: CASSEGQPTYEQYF

D: NA
size: NA
J: TRBJ1-3
V: TRBV4-3
DNA: TGCGCCAGCAGCCAAGACTCAACTGGAAACACCATATATTTT
CDR3: CASSQDSTGNTIYF

D: NA
size: NA
J: TRBJ1-2
V: TRBV11-2
DNA: TGTGCCAGCAGCTTTGAACCGCGGGGTCGTGGCTACACCTTC
CDR3: CASSFEPRGRGYTF

D: NA
size: NA
J: TRBJ1-2
V: TRBV2
DNA: TGTGCCAGCAGTGACGGGGCTAACTATGGCTACACCTTC
CDR3: CASSDGANYGYTF

D: TRBD1
size: NA
J: TRBJ1-5
V: TRBV6-5
DNA: TGTGCCAGTCAAGGACAGGCGGGTCAGCCCCAGCATTTT
CDR3: CASQGQAGQPQHF

D: NA
size: NA
J: TRBJ2-5
V: TRBV7-9
DNA: TGTGCCAGCAGCTTGGGGACCGTAAAAGAGACCCAGTACTTC
CDR3: CASSLGTVKETQYF

D: TRBD1
size: NA
J: TRBJ2-7
V: TRBV27
DNA: TGTGCCAGCAGTTTTCGGGACAGGGGAAGCGAGCAGTACTTC
CDR3: CASSFRDRGSEQYF

D: NA
size: NA
J: TRBJ2-1
V: TRBV7-2
DNA: TGTGCCAGCAGCTCCTTCAATGAGCAGTTCTTC
CDR3: CASSSFNEQFF

D: TRBD2
size: NA
J: TRBJ2-7
V: TRBV7-3
DNA: TGTGCCAGCAGCTCCGGGACTAGTGGCGAGCAGTACTTC
CDR3: CASSSGTSGEQYF

D: NA
size: NA
J: TRBJ2-2
V: TRBV6-5
DNA: TGTGCCAGCAGTCCCAGGCTCTCAGGGGAGCTGTTTTTT
CDR3: CASSPRLSGELFF

D: TRBD1
size: NA
J: TRBJ2-7
V: TRBV10-3
DNA: TGTGCCATCAGTGACACCGGGACAGGGGGCCTCGAGCAGTACTTC
CDR3: CAISDTGTGGLEQYF

D: TRBD2
size: NA
J: TRBJ2-1
V: TRBV11-2
DNA: TGTGCCAGCAGCGCACTAGCGGGAGGCTACAATGAGCAGTTCTTC
CDR3: CASSALAGGYNEQFF

D: NA
size: NA
J: TRBJ1-1
V: TRBV28
DNA: TGTGCCAGCAGTTTCCCCGGGACCCGGAACACTGAAGCTTTCTTT
CDR3: CASSFPGTRNTEAFF

D: NA
size: NA
J: TRBJ2-4
V: TRBV6-5
DNA: TGTGCCAGCAGTTACTCCCCAGTAAACATTCAGTACTTC
CDR3: CASSYSPVNIQYF

D: NA
size: few
J: TRBJ1-2
V: TRBV2
DNA: TGTGCCAGCAGCGACGGAGCTAACTATGGCTACACCTTC
CDR3: CASSDGANYGYTF

D: TRBD2
size: once
J: TRBJ2-5
V: TRBV28
DNA: TGTGCCAGCAAAAAAGGAGGCGGGAGGGTTTCAGAGACCCAGTACTTC
CDR3: CASKKGGGRVSETQYF

D: NA
size: NA
J: TRBJ2-7
V: TRBV9
DNA: TGTGCCAGCAGCGCGGGCCTGCTGACTCCTGACGAGCAGTACTTC
CDR3: CASSAGLLTPDEQYF

D: NA
size: NA
J: TRBJ1-4
V: TRBV6-1
DNA: TGTGCCAGCAGTCGAGAAGCTGCAACTAATGAAAAACTGTTTTTT
CDR3: CASSREAATNEKLFF

D: NA
size: NA
J: TRBJ2-7
V: TRBV27
DNA: TGTGCCAGCAGTCCCAGGAACTACCCCTCCGAGCAGTACTTC
CDR3: CASSPRNYPSEQYF

D: NA
size: NA
J: TRBJ2-7
V: TRBV11-3
DNA: TGTGCCAGCAGCTTGAACAATTTCTACGAGCAGTACTTC
CDR3: CASSLNNFYEQYF

D: TRBD2
size: NA
J: TRBJ2-1
V: TRBV11-3
DNA: TGTGCCAGCAGCGGACCACTAGCGAAGAATGAGCAGTTCTTC
CDR3: CASSGPLAKNEQFF

D: NA
size: NA
J: TRBJ1-1
V: TRBV6-1
DNA: TGTGCCAGCAGGGAGGGTATATTTACTGAAGCTTTCTTT
CDR3: CASREGIFTEAFF

D: TRBD1
size: NA
J: TRBJ2-7
V: TRBV5-6
DNA: TGTGCCAGCAGCTGGGGACAGGGATACGAGCAGTACTTC
CDR3: CASSWGQGYEQYF

D: NA
size: NA
J: TRBJ2-1
V: TRBV5-6
DNA: TGTGCCAGCAGCGCCTGGGTCAATGAGCAGTTCTTC
CDR3: CASSAWVNEQFF

D: NA
size: once
J: TRBJ2-7
V: TRBV21-1
DNA: TGTGCCAGCAGATTTACCCCCACAGGGATCGAGCAGTACTTC
CDR3: CASRFTPTGIEQYF

D: NA
size: NA
J: TRBJ1-4
V: TRBV5-1
DNA: TGCGCCAGCAGCTTGGCGAGAGACTCCGGCGCTCTGTTTTTT
CDR3: CASSLARDSGALFF

D: TRBD2
size: NA
J: TRBJ2-2
V: TRBV6-6
DNA: TGTGCCACCTCACTAGCGGCCGCGAACACCGGGGAGCTGTTTTTT
CDR3: CATSLAAANTGELFF

D: TRBD1
size: NA
J: TRBJ1-4
V: TRBV2
DNA: TGTGCCAGCAGCGAGGGGGACAGCCTAACTAATGAAAAACTGTTTTTT
CDR3: CASSEGDSLTNEKLFF

D: NA
size: NA
J: TRBJ1-2
V: TRBV28
DNA: TGTGCCAGCAGCACCATACAGGGAGGCTATGGCTACACCTTC
CDR3: CASSTIQGGYGYTF

D: NA
size: NA
J: TRBJ1-4
V: TRBV19
DNA: TGTGCCAGTAGTACCGACAGGAGCCATGAAAAACTGTTTTTT
CDR3: CASSTDRSHEKLFF

D: NA
size: NA
J: TRBJ2-5
V: TRBV28
DNA: TGTGCCAGCAGTTTCTTTGGGGGGACCCAGTACTTC
CDR3: CASSFFGGTQYF

D: TRBD2
size: NA
J: TRBJ2-7
V: TRBV4-1
DNA: TGCGCCAGCAGCCGGATGGCGGGAGGGCCCGTACCCTACGAGCAGTACTTC
CDR3: CASSRMAGGPVPYEQYF

D: TRBD2
size: NA
J: TRBJ2-2
V: TRBV7-2
DNA: TGTGCCAGCAGCCTGACTAGCGGGAGATCGATCGGGGAGCTGTTTTTT
CDR3: CASSLTSGRSIGELFF

D: TRBD1
size: NA
J: TRBJ1-2
V: TRBV10-2
DNA: TGCGCCAGCAGTGAAGGCAGGGGGCATGGCTACACCTTC
CDR3: CASSEGRGHGYTF

D: NA
size: NA
J: TRBJ2-3
V: TRBV5-1
DNA: TGCGCCAGCAGCTTTGCGGTCACAGATACGCAGTATTTT
CDR3: CASSFAVTDTQYF

D: TRBD2
size: NA
J: TRBJ2-2
V: TRBV27
DNA: TGTGCCACCAGACTAGCGGGAGGTTTCACCGGGGAGCTGTTTTTT
CDR3: CATRLAGGFTGELFF

D: TRBD1
size: NA
J: TRBJ2-7
V: TRBV6-1
DNA: TGTGCCAGCAGTTCCGGGACAGGGAAATACGAGCAGTACTTC
CDR3: CASSSGTGKYEQYF

D: NA
size: NA
J: TRBJ1-1
V: TRBV19
DNA: TGTGCCAGTAGCCTTCGCGGGGGACAAGCTTTCTTT
CDR3: CASSLRGGQAFF

D: NA
size: NA
J: TRBJ2-4
V: TRBV29-1
DNA: TGCAGCGTTCGCAGCTACGGACAAGCAAACATTCAGTACTTC
CDR3: CSVRSYGQANIQYF

D: NA
size: NA
J: TRBJ2-3
V: TRBV4-3
DNA: TGCGCCAGCAGCCAAGATAGCGGTACGCAGTATTTT
CDR3: CASSQDSGTQYF

D: NA
size: NA
J: TRBJ1-1
V: TRBV5-6
DNA: TGTGCCAGCAACAGCTGGCCCACTATGAACACTGAAGCTTTCTTT
CDR3: CASNSWPTMNTEAFF

D: TRBD2
size: NA
J: TRBJ2-7
V: TRBV4-1
DNA: TGCGCCAGCAGCCCGAAGGGGCTAGCGGGAGGGCCTCCCTACGAGCAGTACTTC
CDR3: CASSPKGLAGGPPYEQYF

D: NA
size: NA
J: TRBJ1-5
V: TRBV10-3
DNA: TGTGCCATCAGCGAGGGGCGGATGGGGAGCAATCAGCCCCAGCATTTT
CDR3: CAISEGRMGSNQPQHF

D: NA
size: NA
J: TRBJ1-2
V: TRBV10-3
DNA: TGTGCCATCAGTGAAACAGGGACCTATGGCTACACCTTC
CDR3: CAISETGTYGYTF

D: NA
size: NA
J: TRBJ2-7
V: TRBV5-6
DNA: TGTGCCAGCAGCTCCCGGACTACTCACGAGCAGTACTTC
CDR3: CASSSRTTHEQYF

D: NA
size: NA
J: TRBJ2-3
V: TRBV4-3
DNA: TGCGCCAGCAGGGGTGATGCAGATACGCAGTATTTT
CDR3: CASRGDADTQYF